This TCR beta chain was sequenced in a study of blood T cell repertoires in COVID-19. Authors' analysis steps: Nucleated cell number was recorded as an estimate derived from reference gene primer amplification. Generated by immunoSEQ multiplex PCR, the TCRdb table keeps only in-frame clones and is missing some. V and J calls and clone size are as listed in that table; D and trimming were resolved from the DNA. Of fewer than 150,000 clones in the sample, roughly four fifths were seen once. In germline, CDR1 is MNHEY, CDR2 SMNVEV (reference sequence). Between the trimmed V and J ends, which lost 2 bases and 4 bases, there was a span of 8 bases. The CDR3 is 13 amino acids.

This clonotype was sampled from a woman older than 75 with acute or convalescent COVID-19. V and J are TRBV27 and TRBJ1-2; the D is unclear. The sequenced sample consisted of peripheral blood. CDR3: CASSLSFSYGYTF. In DNA form, the CDR3 reads TGTGCCAGCAGTTTAAGTTTCAGCTATGGCTACACCTTC.